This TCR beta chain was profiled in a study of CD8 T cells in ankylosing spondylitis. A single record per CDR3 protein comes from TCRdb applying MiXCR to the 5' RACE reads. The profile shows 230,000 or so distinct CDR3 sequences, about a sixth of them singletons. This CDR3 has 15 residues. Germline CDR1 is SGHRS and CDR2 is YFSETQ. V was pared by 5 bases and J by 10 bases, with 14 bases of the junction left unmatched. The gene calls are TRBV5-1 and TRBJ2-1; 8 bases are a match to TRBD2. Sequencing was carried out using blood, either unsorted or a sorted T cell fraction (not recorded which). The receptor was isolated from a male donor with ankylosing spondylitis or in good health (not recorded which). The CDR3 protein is CASRDSGRVRGEQFF. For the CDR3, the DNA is TGCGCCAGCAGGGATTCCGGGAGGGTCCGTGGGGAGCAGTTCTTC.